This TCR beta chain was identified in a study of STAT5B mutations in CD4+ large granular lymphocyte leukemia. Sequenced by immunoSEQ multiplex PCR; TCRdb stores in-frame clones only, minus some. The sample yields 20,000 or so clones, 60% to 80% seen once. The germline CDR1 and CDR2 sequences are SGHTA and FQGNSA. The CDR3 is made up of 16 amino acids. V gave up 5 bases and J gave up 5 bases; unmatched junction bases: 7. The sequence was collected from a human donor in good health. V usage is TRBV7-2 and J usage is TRBJ2-5, with 14 bases lining up with TRBD2. The specimen was CD4+ T cells from blood buffy coats. The CDR3 is CASSPGTSGGLETQYF. The CDR3 bases are TGTGCCAGCAGCCCGGGGACTAGCGGGGGACTGGAGACCCAGTACTTC.